One and the same sample provided the 20 T cell receptor beta chains below, sequenced in a study of Graves' ophthalmopathy and Graves' hyperthyroidism. Scientists amplified the TCR beta CDR3 regions from RNA transcripts. Following a first-round RT-PCR that used HTBI primers, a second-round multiplex PCR was carried out. A single record per CDR3 protein comes from TCRdb applying MiXCR to the multiplex PCR reads. The table includes roughly 400,000 distinct CDR3 sequences, roughly a sixth detected once. Sequencing was performed on peripheral blood. The receptors derive from an adult woman with stable Graves' hyperthyroidism.

Comment on this clonotype: Since no conserved phenylalanine or tryptophan closes the CDR3, a read error is the likely cause. This chain uses TRBV28 with TRBJ2-2; D not certain. Per germline, CDR1 MDHEN and CDR2 SYDVKM. The CDR3 length is 15 residues. Deletions cut 4 bases from V and 0 bases from J, with 9 bases between. CDR3 DNA: TGTGCCAGCAGTTCTCGGCAGGCGAACACCGGGGAGCTGTTTGTT. Its translation is CASSSRQANTGELFV.

This clonotype has a count of ten or more. The chain couples TRBV9 to TRBJ1-2; no reliable D call. Germline V CDR1 and CDR2: SGDLS, YYNGEE. V lost 0 bases, J lost 3 bases, and 6 bases lay in between. The CDR3 length is 13 residues. The CDR3 coding sequence is TGTGCCAGCAGCGTAGGGACGGACTATGGCTACACCTTC. It yields the protein CASSVGTDYGYTF.

This clonotype was counted many times. The V and J genes are TRBV12-3 or TRBV12-4 and TRBJ1-1, with D tentatively TRBD1 (6 bases). Trimming removed 4 bases from V and 4 bases from J, with 16 bases in between. The CDR3 is 15 amino acids. The CDR3 reads CASSSTPQGGTEAFF. The DNA for the CDR3 is TGTGCCAGCAGTTCAACCCCACAGGGAGGCACTGAAGCTTTCTTT.

At least ten counts were recorded for this clonotype. The chain is built from TRBV2 and TRBJ2-7, with D tentatively TRBD2 (6 bases). Trimming removed 8 bases from V and 2 bases from J, with 16 bases in between. CDR1 and CDR2 (germline): SNHLY, FYNNEI. The CDR3 runs to 14 residues. The CDR3 protein is CASSWRDLAYEQYF. The CDR3 DNA reads as TGTGCCAGCTCCTGGCGGGACTTAGCCTACGAGCAGTACTTC.

This clonotype was counted between two and nine times. This sequence joins TRBV4-1 and TRBJ1-2; no reliable D call. CDR3 length: 13 amino acids. The germline V gene has CDR1 MGHRA and CDR2 YSYEKL. V lost 3 bases and J 3 bases, leaving 8 bases between the germline ends. The CDR3 DNA reads as TGCGCCAGCAGCCATTCTCCGGACTATGGCTACACCTTC. Protein sequence: CASSHSPDYGYTF.

This clonotype showed up many times. The rearrangement uses TRBV7-9 and TRBJ1-1, with unresolved D. Germline CDR1 is SEHNR and CDR2 is FQNEAQ (reference sequence). The CDR3 covers 15 residues. V shed 1 base and J shed 5 bases, with 14 bases lying between them. Here the CDR3 reads CASSLEGHPGTEAFF. As DNA, the CDR3 is TGTGCCAGCAGCTTAGAGGGCCACCCGGGGACTGAAGCTTTCTTT.

The chain recombines TRBV20-1 with TRBJ2-7; a possible D gene is TRBD1 (6 bases). Trimming removed 3 bases from V and 5 bases from J, with 11 bases in between. The CDR3 is made up of 12 amino acids. Germline V CDR1 and CDR2: DFQATT, SNEGSKA (reference sequence). CDR3 nucleotides: TGCAGTGCTAGCAAGGGGGTTCACGAGCAGTACTTC. It yields the protein CSASKGVHEQYF.

At least ten counts were recorded for this clonotype. The chain employs TRBV29-1 and TRBJ1-1; D perhaps matches TRBD1 (5 bases). The CDR3 extends over 13 amino acids. Germline V gene sequence: CDR1 SQVTM, CDR2 ANQGSEA. V lost 6 bases and J lost 0, with 11 bases in between. This chain's CDR3 is CSVESTVNTEAFF. The CDR3 region has the DNA TGCAGCGTGGAATCGACAGTGAACACTGAAGCTTTCTTT. Full variable domain (remainder filled in from reference TRBV29-1 and TRBJ1-1): SAVISQKPSRDICQRGTSLTIQCQVDSQVTMMFWYRQQPGQSLTLIATANQGSEATYESGFVIDKFPISRPNLTFSTLTVSNMSPEDSSIYLCSVESTVNTEAFFGQGTRLTVV.

This clonotype was found many times. The chain combines TRBV29-1 with TRBJ2-6; 8 bases map to TRBD1. The germline V gene encodes CDR1 SQVTM and CDR2 ANQGSEA. Losses at the gene ends were 6 bases for V and 2 bases for J; bases not matched to a gene: 6. CDR3 length equals 15 residues. The CDR3 region is CSVVTGGAGANVLTF. The CDR3 coding sequence is TGCAGCGTAGTCACAGGGGGAGCTGGGGCCAACGTCCTGACTTTC.

The table lists this clonotype with many counts. The rearrangement links TRBV6-2 or TRBV6-3 to TRBJ2-7; D possibly uses TRBD1 or TRBD2 (5 bases each). The V and J ends lost 8 bases and 3 bases respectively, with 17 bases between them. Germline V lookup: CDR1 MNHEY, CDR2 SVGEGT. The CDR3 has 14 residues. For the CDR3, the DNA is TGTGCCAGCCCCGACCCGGGGCAGTACTACGAGCAGTACTTC. Its protein product is CASPDPGQYYEQYF.

This clonotype was counted ten times or more. The V and J genes are TRBV28 and TRBJ2-7, with D tentatively TRBD1 or TRBD2 (5 bases each). CDR1 and CDR2 from the germline V gene are MDHEN and SYDVKM. The CDR3 contains 12 residues. V dropped 3 bases and J dropped 9 bases, with 12 bases sitting between them. CDR3 in amino acids: CASSFRGAMQYF. The DNA of the CDR3 is TGTGCCAGCAGTTTTAGGGGAGCGATGCAGTACTTC.

This clonotype has a count of ten or more. V and J are TRBV6-1 and TRBJ2-7, with 7 bases fitting TRBD1. The CDR3 is made up of 15 amino acids. Trimming cost V 7 bases and J 0 bases; bases outside gene matches: 9. CDR1 and CDR2 (germline): MNHNS, SASEGT. CDR3 region: CASIKAGGSSYEQYF. Here the CDR3 DNA reads TGTGCCAGCATTAAAGCAGGGGGTAGCTCCTACGAGCAGTACTTC.

This clonotype came up many times. The chain has TRBV29-1 and TRBJ2-6; weak D call: TRBD2 (6 bases). CDR3 length: 14 amino acids. V lost 5 bases, J lost 4 bases, and 12 bases lay in between. Germline loops: CDR1 SQVTM, CDR2 ANQGSEA. The CDR3 spells CSVYGGDGANVLTF. The CDR3 bases are TGCAGCGTTTATGGAGGGGACGGGGCCAACGTCCTGACTTTC.

As to this clonotype: A much larger clone differs by one base, so this may be a read error. No DNA is shown, since the ends of the CDR3 on it are uncertain; the CDR3 is the one TCRdb lists. The J gene is TRBJ1-1, the V gene TRBV20-1; the table names TRBD1, a call not compared with the DNA. From its first to its last residue, the CDR3 has 12 amino acids. Looked up from germline, CDR1 is DFQATT and CDR2 is SNEGSKA (reference sequence). CDR3 sequence: CSAWAGGTEACF.

This clonotype was counted at least ten times. The V and J genes are TRBV20-1 and TRBJ2-5; TRBD1 aligns across 10 bases. V was pared by 7 bases and J by 4 bases, with 3 bases of the junction left unmatched. Germline assignment: CDR1 DFQATT and CDR2 SNEGSKA (reference sequence). The CDR3 has 12 residues. This chain's CDR3 is CSGTGGGETQYF. The DNA for the CDR3 is TGCAGTGGGACAGGGGGTGGAGAGACCCAGTACTTC.

In regard to this clonotype: Being one base from a much bigger clone, this may be a read error. The rearrangement joins TRBV6-5 to TRBJ2-2; TRBD2 might be the D (5 bases). CDR1 MNHEY and CDR2 SVGAGI come from the germline V gene. The CDR3 contains 16 residues. The CDR3 coding sequence is TGTGCCAGCAGTTACTCAAACCCCGTTCTGACCGGGGAGCTGTGTTTT. Its protein product is CASSYSNPVLTGELCF.

This clonotype showed up many times. V and J are TRBV29-1 and TRBJ2-7; D gene unclear. This CDR3 has 11 residues. The germline V gene encodes CDR1 SQVTM and CDR2 ANQGSEA. The V end was cut by 4 bases, the J end by 9 bases, with 13 bases between. In nucleotides, the CDR3 is TGCAGCGTTGCGGTACAAGGAACGCAGTACTTC. Translated: CSVAVQGTQYF.

This clonotype came up many times. The chain couples TRBV19 to TRBJ1-1; no clear D gene. Trimming cost V 6 bases and J 2 bases, with 10 bases left between them. Germline loops: CDR1 LNHDA, CDR2 SQIVND (reference sequence). This CDR3 is 13 amino acids long. Written as DNA, the CDR3 is TGTGCCAGTAGCCGTGTCGTAAACACTGAAGCTTTCTTT. Protein: CASSRVVNTEAFF.

This clonotype occurred many times. This chain links TRBV6-2 or TRBV6-3 with TRBJ1-1; D unclear. V was trimmed by 7 bases and J by 1 base, leaving 7 bases between them. CDR1 MNHEY and CDR2 SVGEGT come from the germline V gene. This CDR3 is built from 12 residues. The DNA for the CDR3 is TGTGCCAGCAAAGGTAGGAACACTGAAGCTTTCTTT. It specifies CASKGRNTEAFF.

The V and J genes are TRBV20-1 and TRBJ2-7; D is possibly TRBD2 (6 bases). The germline V gene has CDR1 DFQATT and CDR2 SNEGSKA (reference sequence). Trimming removed 1 base from V and 3 bases from J, with 7 bases in between. There are 12 residues in the CDR3. The CDR3 DNA sequence: TGCAGTGCTAGAGCGGGAGTCTACGAGCAGTACTTC. Protein product: CSARAGVYEQYF.